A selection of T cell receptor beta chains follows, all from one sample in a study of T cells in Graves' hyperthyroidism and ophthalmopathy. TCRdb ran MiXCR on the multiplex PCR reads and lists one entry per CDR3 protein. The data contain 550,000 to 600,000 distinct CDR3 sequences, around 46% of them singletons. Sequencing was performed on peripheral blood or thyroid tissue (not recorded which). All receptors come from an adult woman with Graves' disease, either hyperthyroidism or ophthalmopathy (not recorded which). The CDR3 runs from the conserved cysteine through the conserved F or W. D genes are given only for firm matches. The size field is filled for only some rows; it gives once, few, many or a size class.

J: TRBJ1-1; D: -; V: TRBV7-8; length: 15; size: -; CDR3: CASRLGGWVNTEAFF; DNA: TGTGCCAGCAGGTTGGGGGGGTGGGTGAACACTGAAGCTTTCTTT
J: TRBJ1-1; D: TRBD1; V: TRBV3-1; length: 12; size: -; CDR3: CASNLQGAEAFF; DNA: TGTGCCAGCAACCTCCAGGGGGCTGAAGCTTTCTTT
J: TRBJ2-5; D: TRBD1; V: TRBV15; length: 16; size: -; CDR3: CATSRGATGGEETQYF; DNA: TGTGCCACCAGCAGAGGGGCGACAGGGGGCGAGGAGACCCAGTACTTC
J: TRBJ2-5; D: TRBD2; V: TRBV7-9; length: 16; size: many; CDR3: CASSPRNSGKKETQYF; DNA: TGTGCCAGCAGCCCCCGGAATAGCGGGAAGAAGGAGACCCAGTACTTC
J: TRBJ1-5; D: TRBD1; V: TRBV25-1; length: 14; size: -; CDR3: CAIQGIWSHQPQHF; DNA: TGTGCGATACAGGGGATCTGGTCGCATCAGCCCCAGCATTTT
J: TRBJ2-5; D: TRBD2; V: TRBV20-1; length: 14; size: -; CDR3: CSARGEGTNQPQYF; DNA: TGCAGTGCTAGGGGAGAGGGGACTAATCAGCCCCAGTACTTC
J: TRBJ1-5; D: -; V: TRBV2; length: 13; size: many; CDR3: CASSSSFNQPQHF; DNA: TGTGCCAGCAGTTCGTCCTTCAATCAGCCCCAGCATTTT
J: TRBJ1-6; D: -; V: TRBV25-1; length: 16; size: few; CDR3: CASSDSPGNYNSPLHF; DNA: TGTGCCAGCAGTGATTCGCCCGGGAACTATAATTCACCCCTCCACTTT
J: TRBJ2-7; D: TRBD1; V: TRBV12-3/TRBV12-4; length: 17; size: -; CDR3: CASSWPGQGSLSYEQYF; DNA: TGTGCCAGCAGTTGGCCGGGACAGGGGTCCCTGTCCTACGAGCAGTACTTC
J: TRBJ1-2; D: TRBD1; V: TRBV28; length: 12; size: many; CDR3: CASTTGGRGYTF; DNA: TGTGCCAGCACCACAGGGGGCAGGGGCTACACCTTC
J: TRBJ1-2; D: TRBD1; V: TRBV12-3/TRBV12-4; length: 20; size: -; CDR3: CASSGRQGHRGRPLRYGYTF; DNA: TGTGCCAGCAGCGGTCGGCAGGGACACAGGGGGCGTCCCCTTCGCTATGGCTACACCTTC
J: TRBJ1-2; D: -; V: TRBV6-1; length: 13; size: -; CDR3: CASSEGLGYGYTF; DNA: TGTGCCAGCAGTGAAGGGCTGGGCTATGGCTACACCTTC
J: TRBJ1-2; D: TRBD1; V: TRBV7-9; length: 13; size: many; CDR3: CASSPDRVGGYTF; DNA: TGCGCCAGCAGTCCGGACAGGGTGGGGGGCTACACCTTC
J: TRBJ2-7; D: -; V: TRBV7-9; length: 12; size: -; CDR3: CASGLGVYEQYF; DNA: TGTGCCAGCGGGCTGGGGGTCTACGAGCAGTACTTC
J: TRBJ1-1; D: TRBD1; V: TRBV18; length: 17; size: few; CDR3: CASSPLQHRGLNTEAFF; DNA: TGTGCCAGCTCACCACTGCAACACAGGGGGTTGAACACTGAAGCTTTCTTT
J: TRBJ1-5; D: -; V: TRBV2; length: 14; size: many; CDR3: CASSGPGQFQPQHF; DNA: TGTGCCAGCAGTGGCCCGGGACAATTTCAGCCCCAGCATTTT
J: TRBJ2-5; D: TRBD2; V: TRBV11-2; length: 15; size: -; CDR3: CASNYGTSGRQTQYF; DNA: TGTGCCAGCAACTACGGGACTAGCGGGAGGCAGACCCAGTACTTC
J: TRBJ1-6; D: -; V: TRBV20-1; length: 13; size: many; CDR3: CSASPWPGSPLHF; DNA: TGCAGTGCATCCCCGTGGCCGGGATCACCCCTCCACTTT
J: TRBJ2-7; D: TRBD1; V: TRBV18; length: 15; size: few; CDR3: CASSPQGASRNEQYF; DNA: TGTGCCAGCTCACCACAGGGGGCCTCTAGGAACGAGCAGTACTTC
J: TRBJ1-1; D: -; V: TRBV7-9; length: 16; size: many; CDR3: CAGSRAGPNGSTEAFF; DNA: TGTGCCGGGAGCCGGGCAGGCCCTAACGGGAGCACTGAAGCTTTCTTT
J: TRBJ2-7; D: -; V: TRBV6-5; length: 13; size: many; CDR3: CASSSGIPRGQYF; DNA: TGTGCCAGCAGCTCCGGGATCCCTCGAGGGCAGTACTTC
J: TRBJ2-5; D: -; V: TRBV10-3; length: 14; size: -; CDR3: CAISAWGQGETQYF; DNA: TGTGCCATCAGTGCGTGGGGGCAGGGGGAGACCCAGTACTTC
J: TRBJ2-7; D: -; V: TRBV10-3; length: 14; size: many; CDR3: CAISGGFLGYEQYF; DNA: TGTGCCATCAGTGGAGGATTCTTGGGTTACGAGCAGTACTTC
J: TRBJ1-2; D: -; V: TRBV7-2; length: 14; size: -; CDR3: CASSSQASNYGYTF; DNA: TGTGCCAGCAGCTCGCAGGCATCCAACTATGGCTACACCTTC
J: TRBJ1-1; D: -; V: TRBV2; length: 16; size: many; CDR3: CASRRYVGRLWPEAFF; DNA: TGTGCCAGCAGGCGTTATGTCGGCAGGCTTTGGCCTGAAGCTTTCTTT
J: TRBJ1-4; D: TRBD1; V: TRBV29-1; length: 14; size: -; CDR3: CSVKTGAVGEKLFF; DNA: TGCAGCGTAAAAACAGGGGCGGTGGGAGAAAAACTGTTTTTT
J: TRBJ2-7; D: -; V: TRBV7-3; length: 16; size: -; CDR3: CASSPFHRVRSYEQYF; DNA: TGTGCCAGCAGTCCCTTCCACAGGGTGCGTTCCTACGAGCAGTACTTC
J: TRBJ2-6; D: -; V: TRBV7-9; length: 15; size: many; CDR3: CASSFQGSGANVLTF; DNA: TGTGCCAGCAGCTTCCAGGGTTCTGGGGCCAACGTCCTGACTTTC
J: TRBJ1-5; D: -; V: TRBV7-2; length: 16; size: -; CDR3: CASSSPLGGINQPQHF; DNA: TGTGCCAGCAGCTCTCCCCTCGGGGGGATCAATCAGCCCCAGCATTTT
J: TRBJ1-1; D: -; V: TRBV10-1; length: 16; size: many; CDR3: CASSESNDPRGTEAFF; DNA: TGCGCCAGCAGTGAGTCCAACGACCCAAGGGGCACTGAAGCTTTCTTT
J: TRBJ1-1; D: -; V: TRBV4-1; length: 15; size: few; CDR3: CASSPPQGFATEAFF; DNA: TGCGCCAGCAGCCCACCACAGGGTTTTGCCACTGAAGCTTTCTTT
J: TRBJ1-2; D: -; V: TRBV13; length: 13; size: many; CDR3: CASSSIEDYGYTF; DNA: TGTGCCAGCAGCTCCATTGAAGACTATGGCTACACCTTC
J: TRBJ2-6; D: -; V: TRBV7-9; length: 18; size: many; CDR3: CASSPGHHKGTGANVLTF; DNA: TGTGCCAGCAGCCCGGGACATCACAAAGGAACTGGGGCCAACGTCCTGACTTTC
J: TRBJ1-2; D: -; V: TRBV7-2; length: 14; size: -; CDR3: CASSSLRSGGGYTF; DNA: TGTGCCAGCAGCTCCCTACGCAGCGGGGGAGGCTACACCTTC